This T cell receptor (beta chain) derives from a study of T cells in localized non-small cell lung cancer. Study outcomes and limitations: Appearance in adjacent lung was seen for a median approximately 59 of the top 100 tumor clones.

Generated by immunoSEQ multiplex PCR, the TCRdb table keeps only in-frame clones and is missing some. The sample holds under 20,000 clones, around 83% seen once. With respect to this clone: As yet, its antigen is unknown.

The TCR was taken from a male donor older than 55 with stage I lung adenocarcinoma. Sequencing was performed on peripheral blood, taken before any cancer treatment.

The CDR3 region is CAWSRGHDGSGSTDTQYF. The CDR3 nucleotides are TGTGCCTGGAGTAGAGGGCATGATGGTAGTGGTTCAACAGATACGCAGTATTTT. The chain carries TRBV30 and TRBJ2-3; D is perhaps TRBD2 (5 bases). V lost 2 bases, J lost 3 bases, and 24 bases lay in between. This CDR3 contains 18 residues. The germline CDR1 and CDR2 sequences are GTSNPN and SVGIG (reference sequence). The whole variable domain, filled in from reference TRBV30 and TRBJ2-3, reads SQTIHQWPATLVQPVGSPLSLECTVEGTSNPNLYWYRQAAGRGLQLLFYSVGIGQISSEVPQNLSASRPQDRQFILSSKKLLLSDSGFYLCAWSRGHDGSGSTDTQYFGPGTRLTVL.